Listed here are 3 T cell receptor beta chains from one sample, sequenced in a study of technical replicates of blood from a handful of donors. The repertoire was sequenced with immunoSEQ multiplex PCR; TCRdb's copy has only in-frame clones and lacks some. The profile shows about 74,000 clones, approximately 94% of them singletons. Sequenced sample: T cells isolated from PBMCs. Receptors were obtained from a human donor in good health.

The chain is built from TRBV2 and TRBJ1-5; 9 bases match TRBD1. CDR3 length equals 12 residues. V dropped 6 bases and J dropped 6; count of bases not matched to a gene: 0. Germline V gene sequence: CDR1 SNHLY, CDR2 FYNNEI. In DNA form, the CDR3 reads TGTGCCAGCAGGGACAGGGGTCAGCCCCAGCATTTT. This gives the protein CASRDRGQPQHF.

This chain joins TRBV4-2 and TRBJ1-4; D perhaps matches TRBD1 (6 bases). Germline V CDR1 and CDR2: LGHNA, YNFKEQ. V was pared by 2 bases and J by 3 bases, with 10 bases between. This CDR3 contains 15 residues. The CDR3, as DNA: TGTGCCAGCAGCCAAATTACAGGGTCTAATGAAAAACTGTTTTTT. Its translation is CASSQITGSNEKLFF.

This clone was counted a single time. The chain combines TRBV7-6 with TRBJ2-2, with D possibly being TRBD1 (6 bases). The ends were cut back, 1 base at V and 4 bases at J, with 13 bases in the middle. Germline V gene lookup returns CDR1 SGHVS and CDR2 FNYEAQ. The CDR3 is 16 residues long. CDR3 residues: CASSLGQGQTTGELFF. The CDR3 coding sequence is TGTGCCAGCAGCTTAGGGCAGGGGCAGACCACCGGGGAGCTGTTTTTT. The full variable domain, its missing parts supplied by reference TRBV7-6 and TRBJ2-2, is GAGVSQSPRYKVTKRGQDVALRCDPISGHVSLYWYRQALGQGPEFLTYFNYEAQQDKSGLPNDRFSAERPEGSISTLTIQRTEQRDSAMYRCASSLGQGQTTGELFFGEGSRLTVL.